Below, 20 T cell receptor beta chains from the same sample are listed, as sequenced in a study of blood T cells in healthy people across ages. A second PCR of about 7 to 12 cycles used a sample-barcoded 5' primer and a J-beta primer mix. TCRdb passed the 5' RACE reads through MiXCR, listing each CDR3 protein once. The sample shows some 1,000,000 distinct CDR3 sequences, about 25% of them seen only once. These data were also filed under a second study, of T cells of mothers and their children.

The specimen was blood. Receptors originate from a girl aged 2 to 10 in good health.

This clonotype showed up just a few times. The chain links TRBV20-1 to TRBJ1-2, with TRBD1 identical over 7 bases. This CDR3 is 13 amino acids long. The ends lost 7 bases at V and 4 bases at J; junction bases unmatched: 9. CDR1 is DFQATT, CDR2 SNEGSKA, per germline (reference sequence). The CDR3 bases are TGCAGTGGGTCGGACAGGTTTGGCTATGGCTACACCTTC. Translation: CSGSDRFGYGYTF.

The sample holds a few counts of this clonotype. This rearrangement joins TRBV24-1 to TRBJ2-2; 8 nucleotides line up with TRBD1. Germline-derived CDR1 and CDR2 are KGHDR and SFDVKD. The V and J ends lost 3 bases and 7 bases, in that order; junction bases with no gene match: 3. CDR3 size: 14 residues. The CDR3 DNA sequence: TGTGCCACCAGTGATGACAGGGGTGACGGGGAGCTGTTTTTT. This codes for CATSDDRGDGELFF.

The chain combines TRBV20-1 with TRBJ2-1, with 9 bases aligning to TRBD1. With the DNA end fitting TRBJ2-7 better, the J assignment may be wrong. CDR1 and CDR2 (germline): DFQATT, SNEGSKA (reference sequence). The CDR3 sequence is 15 residues long. CDR3: CSATPGQGIKYEQYF. For the CDR3, the DNA is TGCAGTGCTACCCCGGGACAGGGCATCAAGTACGAGCAGTACTTC.

The chain is built from TRBV28 and TRBJ2-7; D is unresolved. Trimming took off 5 bases at V and 6 bases at J, with 11 bases between the two ends. Germline V gene sequence: CDR1 MDHEN, CDR2 SYDVKM. There are 12 residues in the CDR3. The CDR3 sequence: CASSRNVGEQYF. The CDR3, as DNA: TGTGCCAGCAGTCGTAATGTCGGCGAGCAGTACTTC.

This clonotype was recorded many times. This chain uses TRBV28 with TRBJ1-3, with D tentatively TRBD1 (5 bases). Between the trimmed V and J ends, which lost 3 bases and 2 bases, there was a span of 8 bases. This CDR3 has 14 amino acids. Germline loops: CDR1 MDHEN, CDR2 SYDVKM. The DNA for the CDR3 is TGTGCCAGCAGTTTTTTGGGGCCTGGAAACACCATATATTTT. Protein: CASSFLGPGNTIYF.

In this sample, this clonotype turned up many times. The chain joins TRBV10-3 to TRBJ2-7; 7 bases fit TRBD2. The germline V gene encodes CDR1 ENHRY and CDR2 SYGVKD. The J segment lost 4 bases and the V segment lost 5 bases, leaving 11 bases of the junction unmatched. The CDR3 runs 15 residues. The CDR3, as DNA: TGTGCCATCAGTACCCCCCTAGGCGGGAGATACGAGCAGTACTTC. It codes for CAISTPLGGRYEQYF.

The V gene is TRBV20-1, the J gene TRBJ2-1; D is perhaps TRBD1 or TRBD2 (5 bases each). Germline V lookup: CDR1 DFQATT, CDR2 SNEGSKA (reference sequence). With 3 bases removed from V and 5 bases from J, the gap between germline ends came to 8 bases. The CDR3 covers 12 residues. CDR3 bases: TGCAGTGCTAGGAGGGGAGACAATGAGCAGTTCTTC. This codes for CSARRGDNEQFF.

As to this clonotype: One end of the junction does not line up with germline, which may come from a read error. The chain uses TRBV5-1 and TRBJ2-1, with 11 bases matching TRBD2. The CDR3 is made up of 15 amino acids. Germline CDR1 and CDR2: SGHRS and YFSETQ. CDR3 loop: CASRLGLADTNEQFF. In DNA, the CDR3 is TGCGCCAGCAGATTGGGACTAGCGGATACCAATGAGCAGTTCTTC.

The rearrangement links TRBV5-4 to TRBJ1-2; possible D gene TRBD1, 6 bases. Germline V gene data show CDR1 as SGHNT and CDR2 as YYREEE (reference sequence). Trimming pared 7 bases from V and 8 bases from J, leaving 21 bases between. CDR3 length equals 14 residues. The CDR3 DNA follows: TGTGCCAGCCGGCCGGGGGGCGGGGTGGGCGGCTACACCTTC. Translating it yields CASRPGGGVGGYTF.

This clonotype was seen more than once but under ten times. The chain couples TRBV5-1 to TRBJ2-5; D is possibly TRBD2 (5 bases). This CDR3 has 12 residues. Trimming took off 1 base at V and 7 bases at J, with 8 bases between the two ends. Per the germline V gene, CDR1 is SGHRS and CDR2 is YFSETQ. CDR3: CASSLNAGTQYF. CDR3 coding DNA: TGCGCCAGCAGCTTGAATGCGGGGACCCAGTACTTC.

The chain links TRBV15 to TRBJ1-4; no reliable D call. The germline CDR1 and CDR2 sequences are LNHNV and YYDKDF (reference sequence). Trimming took 0 bases from V and 0 from J, leaving 5 bases between them. The CDR3 runs to 15 residues. In nucleotides, the CDR3 is TGTGCCACCAGCAGAGATTCGGCAACTAATGAAAAACTGTTTTTT. As protein: CATSRDSATNEKLFF.

This clonotype has more than one count but fewer than ten. It is likely a read error, because the conserved phenylalanine at the end of the CDR3 is missing. CDR3: CSVVGQGGPYEQYL. CDR3 bases: TGCAGCGTTGTCGGTCAGGGGGGCCCCTACGAGCAGTACCTC. This chain links TRBV29-1 with TRBJ2-7, with TRBD1 as a possible D gene (7 bases). Trimming shortened V by 4 bases and J by 2 bases, and 15 bases separated the two germline ends. CDR1 is SQVTM, CDR2 ANQGSEA, per germline. There are 14 residues in the CDR3.

This chain joins TRBV7-2 and TRBJ2-5; D ambiguous. This CDR3 is 15 amino acids long. Germline values: CDR1 SGHTA, CDR2 FQGNSA. V lost 3 bases and J lost 0, with 11 bases in between. In nucleotides, the CDR3 is TGTGCCAGCAGCTTCGGTATGGGGTACCAAGAGACCCAGTACTTC. Translation: CASSFGMGYQETQYF.

This clonotype was observed a few times. CDR3 nucleotides: TGTGCCAGCAGTGAAGACCCTTATAGCAATCAGCCCCAGCATTTT. Protein: CASSEDPYSNQPQHF. V usage is TRBV6-1 and J usage is TRBJ1-5; no clear D gene. Germline V CDR1 and CDR2: MNHNS, SASEGT. V was cut by 1 base and J by 0 bases, with 7 bases left in between. This CDR3 is built from 15 residues.

This clonotype was counted a few times. V usage is TRBV4-3 and J usage is TRBJ2-7, with TRBD2 identical over 8 bases. CDR3 length equals 14 residues. V trimming: 4 bases; J trimming: 7 bases; junction bases outside the gene matches: 9. Germline V gives CDR1 LGHNA, CDR2 YSLEER. In DNA form, the CDR3 reads TGCGCCAGCAGCCCGGCGGGGGGATTGGGGGAGCAGTACTTC. Translating it yields CASSPAGGLGEQYF.

Turning to this clonotype: Germline is not matched at one junction end, which may reflect a read error. The chain couples TRBV7-3 to TRBJ2-1; D may be TRBD2 (6 bases). The CDR3 is made up of 15 amino acids. Germline CDR1 is SGHTA and CDR2 is FQGTGA. This CDR3 is CASSLTRTIYNEHFF. The CDR3 coding sequence is TGTGCCAGCAGCTTAACCCGGACTATTTACAATGAGCACTTCTTC.

V usage is TRBV29-1 and J usage is TRBJ2-5, with 9 bases that match TRBD1. This CDR3 is built from 15 residues. Per germline, CDR1 SQVTM and CDR2 ANQGSEA. Germline trimming cut 3 bases from V and 5 bases from J; bases unmatched to any gene: 10. The CDR3: CSVDPGTGYSETQYF. The CDR3, as DNA: TGCAGCGTTGATCCCGGGACAGGGTATTCGGAGACCCAGTACTTC.

The V gene is TRBV12-3 or TRBV12-4, the J gene TRBJ1-5, with no clear D. The CDR3 runs to 14 residues. V was cut by 2 bases and J by 9 bases, with 14 bases left in between. The CDR3 DNA follows: TGTGCCAGCAGTTTAAGGTCGCGGGTTTGGCCCCAGCATTTT. Amino acids: CASSLRSRVWPQHF.

This clonotype turned up a few times. At one end the junction does not follow the germline gene, possibly because of a read error. The chain is built from TRBV15 and TRBJ1-3; 7 positions agree with TRBD1. There are 15 residues in the CDR3. Germline V gene sequence: CDR1 LNHNV, CDR2 YYDKDF (reference sequence). The CDR3 region is CATSRDRVAGNTIYF. For the CDR3, the DNA is TGTGCCACAAGCAGAGACAGGGTCGCTGGAAACACCATATATTTT.

The V and J genes are TRBV6-1 and TRBJ1-1; D unresolved. This CDR3 is 12 amino acids long. Germline assignment: CDR1 MNHNS and CDR2 SASEGT. The V and J ends lost 6 bases and 7 bases respectively, with 12 bases between them. The CDR3 loop reads CASSFVGDEAFF. In nucleotides, the CDR3 is TGTGCCAGCAGCTTTGTTGGGGATGAAGCTTTCTTT.